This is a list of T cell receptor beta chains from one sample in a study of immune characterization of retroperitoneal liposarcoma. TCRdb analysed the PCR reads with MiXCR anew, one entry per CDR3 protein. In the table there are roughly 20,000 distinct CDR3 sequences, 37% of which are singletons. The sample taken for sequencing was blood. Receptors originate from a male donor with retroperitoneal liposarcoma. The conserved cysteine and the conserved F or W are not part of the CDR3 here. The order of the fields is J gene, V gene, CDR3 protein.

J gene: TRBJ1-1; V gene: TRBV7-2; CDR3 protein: ASSPQPGQGRTEAF
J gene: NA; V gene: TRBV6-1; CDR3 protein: ASTINYEQY
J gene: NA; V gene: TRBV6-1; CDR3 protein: ASSEWRNEQY
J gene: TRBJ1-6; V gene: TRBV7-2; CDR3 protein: ASSLGGNNSPLH
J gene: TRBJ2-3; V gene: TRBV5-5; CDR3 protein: ASSSGWGWRDTQY
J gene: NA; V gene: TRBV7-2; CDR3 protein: ASSLLGAYEQY
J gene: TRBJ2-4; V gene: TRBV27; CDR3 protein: ASSPSPRGAPNEQY
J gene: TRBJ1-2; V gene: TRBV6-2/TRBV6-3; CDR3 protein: ASSAGTGTGSYGYT
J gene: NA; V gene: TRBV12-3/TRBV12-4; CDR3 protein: ASNPTPGVYNEQF
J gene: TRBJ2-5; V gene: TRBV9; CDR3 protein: ASSPGWGFQETQY
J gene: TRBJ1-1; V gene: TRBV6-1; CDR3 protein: ASSEYGGNTEAF
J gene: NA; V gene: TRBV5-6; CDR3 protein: ASSLDRITGVYNEQF
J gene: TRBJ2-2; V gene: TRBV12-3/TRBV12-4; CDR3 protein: ASSLWAGELF
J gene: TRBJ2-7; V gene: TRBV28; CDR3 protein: ASSSAGLAVYEQY
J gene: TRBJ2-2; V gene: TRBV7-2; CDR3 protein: ASSSEGGNTGELF
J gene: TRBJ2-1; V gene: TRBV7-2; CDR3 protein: SSSSRQGSHEQF
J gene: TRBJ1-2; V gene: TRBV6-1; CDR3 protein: ASNPLYGYT
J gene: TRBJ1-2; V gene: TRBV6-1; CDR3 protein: ASSRDNYGYT
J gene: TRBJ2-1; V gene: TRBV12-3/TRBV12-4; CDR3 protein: ASSFRNEQF